A single sample gave rise to the 5 T cell receptor beta chains below, sequenced in a study of T-cell memory formation after mild COVID-19. Using its own MiXCR run on the 5' RACE reads, TCRdb lists one record per CDR3 protein. Of under 300,000 distinct CDR3 sequences in the sample, roughly 9.4% were seen once. Specimen: PBMCs or a T cell subset sorted from them (not recorded which). Every receptor here comes from a man younger than 35 who had mild COVID-19 (a few samples of this study predate the infection). Cell type and time point are not known.

This clonotype was seen a few times. The chain combines TRBV27 with TRBJ2-1; D possibly corresponds to TRBD2 (6 bases). The CDR3 is 16 amino acids. V lost 6 bases and J lost 0, with 15 bases in between. Germline CDR1 reads MNHEY; CDR2 reads SMNVEV (reference sequence). CDR3 residues: CASSSGGESSYNEQFF. In DNA, the CDR3 is TGTGCCAGCAGCTCCGGCGGGGAAAGCTCCTACAATGAGCAGTTCTTC.

This clonotype was counted ten times or more. This rearrangement joins TRBV7-2 to TRBJ2-7; D is unclear. Trimming removed 1 base from V and 2 bases from J, with 6 bases in between. The CDR3 length is 13 residues. Germline V gene sequence: CDR1 SGHTA, CDR2 FQGNSA. The chain's CDR3 is CASSLGGPYEQYF. CDR3 bases: TGTGCCAGCAGCTTAGGGGGTCCCTACGAGCAGTACTTC.

The sample holds many counts of this clonotype. The chain links TRBV4-2 to TRBJ2-3; 9 nucleotides agree with TRBD1. Germline CDR1 LGHNA, CDR2 YNFKEQ. This CDR3 has 17 amino acids. Trimming removed 0 bases from V and 6 bases from J; junction bases left unmatched: 10. CDR3 DNA: TGTGCCAGCAGCCAAGATAGGGGACAGGGCCTCCCGGATACGCAGTATTTT. Translation: CASSQDRGQGLPDTQYF.

The V and J genes are TRBV5-6 and TRBJ2-5; no firm D call. The V gene lost 5 bases and the J gene lost 2 bases, with 16 bases spanning the gap. The CDR3 covers 15 residues. Germline values: CDR1 SGHDT, CDR2 YYEEEE. The CDR3 DNA is TGTGCCAGCAGTCCTGGGGAATATCTACAAGAGACCCAGTACTTC. Residues: CASSPGEYLQETQYF.

This clonotype was seen a few times. This chain links TRBV5-1 with TRBJ1-1; TRBD1 agrees at 7 bases. The germline V gene encodes CDR1 SGHRS and CDR2 YFSETQ. The junction had 4 bases not matched to a gene; V was cut back by 2 bases and J by 3 bases. The CDR3 has 14 amino acids. The CDR3 loop is CASSFWGQYTEAFF. DNA of the CDR3: TGCGCCAGCAGCTTTTGGGGACAGTACACTGAAGCTTTCTTT.